This T cell receptor beta chain was sequenced in a study of cytomegalovirus exposure and HLA in healthy donors. Study context: For the roughly 400 genotyped donors, 75% to 90% fell within the Caucasian-associated ancestry cluster.

The germline CDR1 and CDR2 sequences are SGHRS and YFSETQ. Trimming took off 5 bases at V and 0 bases at J, with 15 bases between the two ends. The CDR3 is made up of 15 amino acids. Amplification used 60 Vbeta primers and 13 Jbeta primers. This table comes from immunoSEQ multiplex PCR, and its TCRdb copy is limited to in-frame clones, with some not included. Of about 86,000 clones detected, about four fifths appear once; the ten largest clones hold roughly 14%. With regard to this clone: Its antigen remains unidentified.

Findings and caveats of the study: The investigators catalogued 164 TCR beta chains as cytomegalovirus-associated. Researchers reportedly found TCR beta sequences accurately predicted most subjects' HLA-A and HLA-B alleles.

Donors consisted of healthy bone marrow donors. Sequenced sample: PBMCs. The clonotype comes from a woman aged 40-49 years in good health and CMV-seropositive. The chain has TRBV5-1 and TRBJ2-7; TRBD1 might be the D (6 bases). CDR3 loop: CASRQDSFDSYEQYF. The CDR3 DNA reads as TGCGCCAGCAGACAGGACAGCTTTGACTCCTACGAGCAGTACTTC. Full variable domain (outside the CDR3, taken from reference TRBV5-1 and TRBJ2-7): KAGVTQTPRYLIKTRGQQVTLSCSPISGHRSVSWYQQTPGQGLQFLFEYFSETQRNKGNFPGRFSGRQFSNSRSEMNVSTLELGDSALYLCASRQDSFDSYEQYFGPGTRLTVT.